The 22 T cell receptor beta chains in this list originate from one sample, sequenced in a study of naive and memory T cell subsets (dated by TCRdb to about 2017). The library was built by means of UMI-ligation and nested PCR. Sequenced using an Illumina MiSeq. The beta constant-region primer was an equimolar mix of two oligonucleotides covering both TRBC1 and TRBC2. The ligated cDNA went through four rounds of PCR with nested alpha and beta constant-region primers together with the SP2 primer. TCRdb reprocessing: public reads trimmed at Q25 with fastp, clones called with MiXCR, in-frame beta chains kept. Every distinct CDR3 protein forms one entry, paired with its most common genes and DNA. Present in this sample are 150,000 or so distinct CDR3 sequences, roughly 22% of which were seen just once. Roughly 0.1% of the sample goes to the ten largest clones. Study-wide conclusions, independent of this receptor: Naive repertoires, especially CD8, contained a few larger clonotypes, possibly memory cells re-expressing CD45RA.

These TCRs are of unknown antigen specificity. The sample was naive CD4+ T cells from blood. What the cell subset or site label conveys for this sample: naive T cells, CD45RA high CD27+. The receptors here all came from a human donor in good health.

This clonotype was seen only a few times. The rearrangement links TRBV20-1 to TRBJ1-6; 7 bases line up with TRBD1. Germline values: CDR1 DFQATT, CDR2 SNEGSKA (reference sequence). The CDR3 has 14 amino acids. Losses at the gene ends were 3 bases for V and 12 bases for J; bases not matched to a gene: 11. The CDR3: CSASMRDSIKPLHF. Written as DNA, the CDR3 is TGCAGTGCTAGCATGAGGGACAGCATAAAACCCCTCCACTTT.

This chain uses TRBV11-2 with TRBJ2-7; 12 nucleotides match TRBD2. CDR3 size: 16 residues. Germline V CDR1 and CDR2: SGHAT, FQNNGV. After removal of 6 bases from V and 2 bases from J, the junction contained 8 bases not matched to a gene. CDR3 DNA: TGTGCCAGCAGAGCTAGCGGGAGGGTAAATGCCTACGAGCAGTACTTC. Amino acid sequence: CASRASGRVNAYEQYF.

Many counts were recorded for this clonotype. The rearrangement joins TRBV18 to TRBJ2-1; 8 bases align to TRBD1. This CDR3 comprises 13 residues. The V and J ends lost 5 bases and 6 bases, in that order; junction bases with no gene match: 3. Per the germline V gene, CDR1 is KGHSH and CDR2 is LQKENI. CDR3 bases: TGTGCCAGCTCATCGGACAGGGCCAATGAGCAGTTCTTC. Amino acids: CASSSDRANEQFF.

The V gene is TRBV18, the J gene TRBJ2-3; 11 nucleotides line up with TRBD1. The germline V gene has CDR1 KGHSH and CDR2 LQKENI. The CDR3 runs 14 residues. The trim removed 6 bases at V and 5 bases at J, leaving 4 bases unmatched. DNA for the CDR3: TGTGCCAGCTCCCCCGGGACAGGGGGAGATACGCAGTATTTT. This sequence encodes CASSPGTGGDTQYF.

This clonotype was recorded a few times. This sequence joins TRBV7-2 and TRBJ2-1; tentatively, D is TRBD1 (6 bases). The CDR3 consists of 15 residues. The V end lost 10 bases, the J end lost 5 bases, and 21 bases lay between the germline ends. CDR1 and CDR2 from the germline V gene are SGHTA and FQGNSA. As DNA, the CDR3 is TGTGCCACCTCCGGGACACTGAAGTCGGACAATGAGCAGTTCTTC. Translation gives CATSGTLKSDNEQFF. Drawing the rest from reference TRBV7-2 and TRBJ2-1, the complete variable domain is GAGVSQSPSNKVTEKGKDVELRCDPISGHTALYWYRQSLGQGLEFLIYFQGNSAPDKSGLPSDRFSAERTGGSVSTLTIQRTQQEDSAVYLCATSGTLKSDNEQFFGPGTRLTVL.

The rearrangement uses TRBV4-1 and TRBJ1-1; D ambiguous. Trimming removed 0 bases at V and 0 bases at J, with 8 bases between. The CDR3 loop spans 15 amino acids. Germline CDR1 is MGHRA and CDR2 is YSYEKL. The chain's CDR3 is CASSQELNLNTEAFF. The CDR3 DNA sequence: TGCGCCAGCAGCCAAGAGCTAAATCTGAACACTGAAGCTTTCTTT.

This clonotype was picked up a small number of times. V is TRBV7-9 and J is TRBJ1-2; D unclear. The germline V and J ends were trimmed by 5 bases and 7 bases, with 14 bases remaining between them. Germline V gives CDR1 SEHNR, CDR2 FQNEAQ (reference sequence). There are 13 residues in the CDR3. CDR3 region: CASSKGRVGGYTF. The CDR3 nucleotides are TGTGCCAGCAGCAAAGGGAGGGTCGGTGGCTACACCTTC. The entire variable domain, with the rest obtained from reference TRBV7-9 and TRBJ1-2, is as follows: DTGVSQNPRHKITKRGQNVTFRCDPISEHNRLYWYRQTLGQGPEFLTYFQNEAQLEKSRLLSDRFSAERPKGSFSTLEIQRTEQGDSAMYLCASSKGRVGGYTFGSGTRLTVV.

This clonotype was counted between two and nine times. The genes are TRBV6-2 or TRBV6-3 and TRBJ2-1; D unresolved. Germline V lookup: CDR1 MNHEY, CDR2 SVGEGT. This CDR3 is built from 12 residues. V was pared by 5 bases and J by 4 bases, with 6 bases between. CDR3 coding DNA: TGTGCCAGCAGTACAGTATACAATGAGCAGTTCTTC. This sequence encodes CASSTVYNEQFF.

This chain joins TRBV12-3 or TRBV12-4 and TRBJ1-1; 8 bases agree with TRBD1. The V gene end was trimmed by 5 bases and the J gene end by 10 bases; junction bases not matched to a gene: 12. The CDR3 extends over 14 amino acids. CDR3 nucleotides: TGTGCCAGCAGTCTCACGACAGGGGTGAGTAGAGCTTTCTTT. Translation: CASSLTTGVSRAFF.

This clonotype has just a few counts. The V call is TRBV6-2 or TRBV6-3, the J call TRBJ2-3; D is uncertain. CDR1 is MNHEY, CDR2 SVGEGT, per germline. This CDR3 is 12 amino acids long. Between the trimmed V and J ends, which lost 4 bases and 4 bases, there was a span of 6 bases. The CDR3 spells CASSFSPDTQYF. CDR3 coding DNA: TGTGCCAGCAGTTTCTCTCCAGATACGCAGTATTTT.

This clonotype has a handful of counts. The rearrangement joins TRBV29-1 to TRBJ2-3; possible D gene TRBD1, 6 bases. Germline lookup yields CDR1 SQVTM and CDR2 ANQGSEA. This CDR3 spans 17 amino acids. The V end was cut by 5 bases, the J end by 1 base, with 22 bases between. The CDR3 region has the DNA TGCAGCGTTTACCGGGACATCTCATTGAGGGGCACAGATACGCAGTATTTT. Protein product: CSVYRDISLRGTDTQYF.

This clonotype was detected a few times. V usage is TRBV20-1 and J usage is TRBJ2-7; D is undetermined. The V gene lost 3 bases and the J gene lost 5 bases, with 8 bases spanning the gap. CDR3 length equals 11 residues. CDR1 DFQATT and CDR2 SNEGSKA come from the germline V gene (reference sequence). The CDR3 loop is CSARWVHEQYF. The CDR3 DNA follows: TGCAGTGCTAGGTGGGTCCACGAGCAGTACTTC.

The chain carries TRBV6-2 or TRBV6-3 and TRBJ2-7, with unresolved D. The CDR3 is 13 residues long. In germline, CDR1 is MNHEY, CDR2 SVGEGT. Trimming stripped 2 bases from V and 2 bases from J, with 7 bases between. The CDR3 spells CASSYTGAYEQYF. The CDR3 DNA reads TGTGCCAGCAGTTACACGGGCGCCTACGAGCAGTACTTC.

The chain joins TRBV18 to TRBJ2-7; D unresolved. Deletions cut 3 bases from V and 6 bases from J, with 12 bases between. The CDR3 sequence is 13 residues long. Germline-derived CDR1 and CDR2 are KGHSH and LQKENI. The CDR3 DNA follows: TGTGCCAGCTCACCGACACAGTCCACCGAGCAGTACTTC. The encoded protein is CASSPTQSTEQYF.

In this sample, this clonotype turned up a few times. The chain carries TRBV5-1 and TRBJ1-1, with no clear D. Trimming pared 0 bases from V and 0 bases from J, leaving 6 bases between. This CDR3 is built from 14 residues. Germline CDR1 and CDR2: SGHRS and YFSETQ. As DNA, the CDR3 is TGCGCCAGCAGCTTGGACGCGATGAACACTGAAGCTTTCTTT. Residues: CASSLDAMNTEAFF.

This sequence joins TRBV28 and TRBJ2-1; D is undetermined. The CDR3 extends over 12 amino acids. V lost 4 bases to trimming and J lost 10 bases, with 11 bases between them. The germline gives CDR1 MDHEN, CDR2 SYDVKM. CDR3 in amino acids: CASSSTPPEQFF. CDR3 in DNA: TGTGCCAGCAGTTCAACCCCCCCCGAGCAGTTCTTC.

The chain carries TRBV6-6 and TRBJ2-3; 7 bases are a match to TRBD2. The CDR3 is made up of 18 amino acids. The J segment lost 1 base and the V segment lost 0 bases, leaving 10 bases of the junction unmatched. CDR1 is MNHNY and CDR2 is SVGAGI in the germline V gene (reference sequence). CDR3 nucleotide sequence: TGTGCCAGCAGTTACTCGATAGGAGCGGGGAGGGGCACAGATACGCAGTATTTT. Protein product: CASSYSIGAGRGTDTQYF.

At least ten counts were recorded for this clonotype. The rearrangement joins TRBV30 to TRBJ2-3, with no clear D. CDR1 and CDR2 (germline): GTSNPN, SVGIG (reference sequence). Trimming left V 2 bases short and J 5 bases short, with 14 bases between. The CDR3 covers 14 residues. CDR3 in DNA: TGTGCCTGGAGTTCATGGGCCTCGGGAGATACGCAGTATTTT. As protein: CAWSSWASGDTQYF.

The rearrangement uses TRBV7-2 and TRBJ2-7, with D possibly TRBD2 on 5 matching bases. V lost 5 bases, J lost 3 bases, and 8 bases lay in between. CDR1 is SGHTA and CDR2 is FQGNSA in the germline V gene. The CDR3 consists of 12 residues. CDR3 sequence reads: CASSEDFYEQYF. The DNA for the CDR3 is TGTGCCAGCAGCGAGGACTTCTACGAGCAGTACTTC.

This chain uses TRBV3-1 with TRBJ1-5; the D gene is possibly TRBD1 (5 bases). The CDR3 covers 14 residues. CDR1 is LGHDT, CDR2 YNNKEL, per germline (reference sequence). V lost 1 base to trimming and J lost 7 bases, with 11 bases between them. The CDR3 DNA sequence: TGTGCCAGCAGCCAAGTAGGTGGGGCACAGCCCCAGCATTTT. It encodes CASSQVGGAQPQHF. Full variable domain (rest looked up from reference TRBV3-1 and TRBJ1-5): DTAVSQTPKYLVTQMGNDKSIKCEQNLGHDTMYWYKQDSKKFLKIMFSYNNKELIINETVPNRFSPKSPDKAHLNLHINSLELGDSAVYFCASSQVGGAQPQHFGDGTRLSIL.

This clonotype was counted once. This rearrangement joins TRBV15 to TRBJ1-1, with D perhaps matching TRBD1 (5 bases). The V gene lost 1 base and the J gene lost 10 bases, with 10 bases spanning the gap. CDR3 length equals 12 residues. From germline, CDR1 is LNHNV and CDR2 YYDKDF (reference sequence). The CDR3 DNA reads as TGTGCCACCAGCAGAGGACAGTTTTTAGCTTTCTTT. It encodes CATSRGQFLAFF.

CDR3 DNA sequence: TGCGCCAGCAGCACCCGGACAGGCAACACCGGGGAGCTGTTTTTT. It specifies CASSTRTGNTGELFF. The chain uses TRBV5-1 and TRBJ2-2, with TRBD1 identical over 7 bases. J gave up 2 bases and V 4 bases, and 5 bases lay outside the gene matches. This CDR3 region has 15 residues. Germline CDR1 and CDR2: SGHRS and YFSETQ.